A selection of T cell receptor beta chains follows, all from one sample in a study of T-cell reconstitution after alpha-beta-depleted transplantation in children. A single record per CDR3 protein comes from TCRdb applying MiXCR to the PCR reads. The sample has about 690,000 distinct CDR3 sequences, 16% seen once; the top ten hold about 1.1%. Sequenced material: PBMCs from the stem cell graft donor, taken from the stem cell graft. Receptors were obtained from a human donor who donated a stem cell graft to a child with acute myeloid leukemia. CDR3s include the opening cysteine and the closing phenylalanine or tryptophan. A D gene is named only where the DNA matches it firmly. The size of a clone is reported for some rows only, either as once, few or many, or as a class for expanded clones.

D gene	clone size	V gene	J gene	CDR3 DNA	CDR3 protein
NA	few	TRBV6-5	TRBJ2-3	TGTGCCAGCAGTTCCCCGGGACCCTACACAGATACGCAGTATTTT	CASSSPGPYTDTQYF
TRBD1	NA	TRBV11-2	TRBJ2-7	TGTGCCAGCAGCGGGCGGGACAGGGCCGCTTCAGCCTACGAGCAGTACTTC	CASSGRDRAASAYEQYF
TRBD2	few	TRBV29-1	TRBJ2-1	TGCAGCGTTGGAGCGGGGGACCACAATGAGCAGTTCTTC	CSVGAGDHNEQFF
NA	NA	TRBV12-3/TRBV12-4	TRBJ2-5	TGTGCCAGCAGTCCCGGGGGAGGGACCCAGTACTTC	CASSPGGGTQYF
NA	NA	TRBV5-4	TRBJ1-2	TGTGCCAGCAGCTTGGGGGGGAATGACTACACCTTC	CASSLGGNDYTF
TRBD1	many	TRBV20-1	TRBJ2-5	TGCAGTGCTAGAGTTGACAGGGGTTCGCACCAAGAGACCCAGTACTTC	CSARVDRGSHQETQYF
NA	many	TRBV6-5	TRBJ2-5	TGTGCCAGCAGTTACGGGCGGAGGGAGACCCAGTACTTC	CASSYGRRETQYF
NA	many	TRBV7-2	TRBJ2-3	TGTGCCAGCAGCCCACAGGGCGCAACGCAGTATTTT	CASSPQGATQYF
TRBD1	few	TRBV7-2	TRBJ2-7	TGTGCCAGCAGCCCGAAAGACAGGGGGGGCTACGAGCAGTACTTC	CASSPKDRGGYEQYF
NA	NA	TRBV7-2	TRBJ2-7	TGTGCCAGCACCCAACAGTGGGGATCTTCCTACGAGCAGTACTTC	CASTQQWGSSYEQYF
NA	many	TRBV10-3	TRBJ1-5	TGTGCCATCAGTGATTCGTTCAGTCAGCCCCAGCATTTT	CAISDSFSQPQHF
NA	few	TRBV7-2	TRBJ1-1	TGTGCCAGCAGCTTAGGGTCCATCTCCGCTTTCTTT	CASSLGSISAFF
NA	few	TRBV7-9	TRBJ1-4	TGTGCCAGCAGCACCCCGGGGCCCAGTGGAGAAAAACTGTTTTTT	CASSTPGPSGEKLFF
NA	many	TRBV29-1	TRBJ2-1	TGCAGCGTGGCGGCCTACAATGAGCAGTTCTTC	CSVAAYNEQFF
TRBD2	many	TRBV12-3/TRBV12-4	TRBJ2-7	TGTGCCAGCAGTTTAAATGGGGGAGGGGAGCAGTACTTC	CASSLNGGGEQYF
TRBD2	many	TRBV7-2	TRBJ2-5	TGTGCCAGCAGCTTCGCGGGGGGCCGGGAGACCCAGTACTTC	CASSFAGGRETQYF
NA	few	TRBV24-1	TRBJ2-5	TGTGCCACCAGTGATTTAACGGGGGCGCGAGGGCAAGAGACCCAGTACTTC	CATSDLTGARGQETQYF
NA	many	TRBV15	TRBJ1-4	TGTGCCACCAGCAGACTACGACAGGAGGTCTTCTCGGGTGAAAAACTGTTTTTT	CATSRLRQEVFSGEKLFF
NA	NA	TRBV28	TRBJ2-3	TGTGCCAGCAGTTTTTTCAGGGCCACAGATACGCAGTATTTT	CASSFFRATDTQYF
NA	NA	TRBV5-1	TRBJ1-4	TGCGCCAGCAGCTTGGGACAGACAAATGAAAAACTGTTTTTT	CASSLGQTNEKLFF
TRBD1	few	TRBV11-2	TRBJ2-1	TGTGCCAGCAGCTTAGACAGGCCACAATCAGGGGGTGAGCAGTTCTTC	CASSLDRPQSGGEQFF
NA	many	TRBV20-1	TRBJ1-3	TGCAGTGCTAAGGGAACAGGGCGGATCTCTGGAAACACCATATATTTT	CSAKGTGRISGNTIYF
TRBD1	NA	TRBV24-1	TRBJ1-5	TGTGCCACCAGTGCAGGGGGCTATCAGCCCCAGCATTTT	CATSAGGYQPQHF
TRBD1	few	TRBV5-5	TRBJ1-5	TGTGCCAGCAGCTTGGGCCTCACAGGGGGCAATCAGCCCCAGCATTTT	CASSLGLTGGNQPQHF
TRBD1	many	TRBV4-3	TRBJ2-1	TGCGCCAGCAGCCGGGACAGGGGGCTAGATGAGCAGTTCTTC	CASSRDRGLDEQFF
NA	many	TRBV4-3	TRBJ2-3	TGCGCCAGCAGCCAAGATTCTCGCAAGCTAAACGCAGATACGCAGTATTTT	CASSQDSRKLNADTQYF
NA	many	TRBV20-1	TRBJ2-7	TGCAGTGCTAGATCCAGCGGCTCCTACGAGCAGTACTTC	CSARSSGSYEQYF
TRBD2	few	TRBV20-1	TRBJ2-5	TGCAGTGCTCTACTAGCGGGGGGGCAGCAAGAGACCCAGTACTTC	CSALLAGGQQETQYF
NA	NA	TRBV6-6	TRBJ2-7	TGTGCCAGCAGCCACGACAACGACGAGCAGTACTTC	CASSHDNDEQYF
NA	few	TRBV6-5	TRBJ1-4	TGTGCCAGCAGTTACGCGGCAACTAATGAAAAACTGTTTTTT	CASSYAATNEKLFF
TRBD1	few	TRBV20-1	TRBJ1-3	TGCAGTGCCACCGAGGGGACAGCTCACTCTGGAAACCCCATATATTTT	CSATEGTAHSGNPIYF
NA	few	TRBV5-5	TRBJ1-5	TGTGCCAGCAGCTTGGTCATTAATAGCAATCAGCCCCAGCATTTT	CASSLVINSNQPQHF
NA	many	TRBV6-5	TRBJ2-2	TGTGCCAGCAGTCTCAGGGACACCGGGGAGCTGTTTTTT	CASSLRDTGELFF
NA	NA	TRBV5-1	TRBJ2-1	TGCGCCAGCAGCTTGGTCGGTCGGGGGGCCTCTTACAATGAGCAGTTCTTC	CASSLVGRGASYNEQFF
NA	few	TRBV5-1	TRBJ1-5	TGCGCCAGCAGCTTGTGGGGGGGGGATCAGCCCCAGCATTTT	CASSLWGGDQPQHF
NA	many	TRBV29-1	TRBJ2-7	TGCAGCGTTGAAGAAGGGGGGTACGAGCAGTACTTC	CSVEEGGYEQYF
NA	NA	TRBV3-1	TRBJ2-1	TGTGCCAGCAGCCCCCGCCCTCCGGGTGAGCAGTTCTTC	CASSPRPPGEQFF
NA	few	TRBV15	TRBJ1-4	TGTGCCACCCAAGTCGGGGTTTCGAACGAAAAACTGTTTTTT	CATQVGVSNEKLFF
TRBD2	many	TRBV10-2	TRBJ2-1	TGCGCCAGCAGTGACACTAGCGGGGGCTCCTACAATGAGCAGTTCTTC	CASSDTSGGSYNEQFF
NA	many	TRBV12-3/TRBV12-4	TRBJ1-4	TGTGCCAGCAGTTTAGCGGGGGCAGGTGGTAATGAAAAACTGTTTTTT	CASSLAGAGGNEKLFF
TRBD1	NA	TRBV6-5	TRBJ2-5	TGTGCCAGCAGTTACTGGACAGGGGGCCGGGAGACCCAGTACTTC	CASSYWTGGRETQYF
NA	few	TRBV29-1	TRBJ2-5	TGCAGCGTTGGGGGGGGCGCCCAAGAGACCCAGTACTTC	CSVGGGAQETQYF
TRBD1	NA	TRBV20-1	TRBJ2-5	TGCAGTGCTAACAGGGGGCGAGAGACCCAGTACTTC	CSANRGRETQYF
TRBD2	NA	TRBV5-1	TRBJ2-1	TGCGCCAGCGGCCCTCTCCCGCGGGGGGGCAATGAGCTGTTCTTC	CASGPLPRGGNELFF
NA	few	TRBV6-5	TRBJ2-7	TGTGCCAGCAGTTACCTCCCCATCAGGGCCACCTACGAGCAGTACTTC	CASSYLPIRATYEQYF
NA	NA	TRBV15	TRBJ1-6	TGTGCCACCAGCAGAGATCCTGGCATTGGTGGTTCACCCCTCCACTTT	CATSRDPGIGGSPLHF